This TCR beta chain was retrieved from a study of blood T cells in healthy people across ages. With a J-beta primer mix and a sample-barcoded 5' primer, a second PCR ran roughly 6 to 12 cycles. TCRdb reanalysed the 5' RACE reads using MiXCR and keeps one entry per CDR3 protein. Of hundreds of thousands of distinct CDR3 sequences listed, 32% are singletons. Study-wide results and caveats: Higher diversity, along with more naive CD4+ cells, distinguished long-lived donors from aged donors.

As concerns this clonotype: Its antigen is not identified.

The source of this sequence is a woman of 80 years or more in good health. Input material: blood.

Written as DNA, the CDR3 is TGTGCCAGCAGTCTTCACGACCAGGGGGCCCCTGGAGCTTTCTTT. Translating gives CASSLHDQGAPGAFF. The chain has TRBV6-5 and TRBJ1-1; TRBD1 matches 8 bases. This CDR3 has 15 amino acids. Germline V gene sequence: CDR1 MNHEY, CDR2 SVGAGI. V trimming: 5 bases; J trimming: 10 bases; junction bases outside the gene matches: 15.